Below are 8 T cell receptor beta chains sequenced from a single sample in a study of blood T cell repertoires in COVID-19. Profiled with immunoSEQ multiplex PCR; TCRdb holds only in-frame clones, not every one. The sample yields 150,000 to 200,000 clones, around nine tenths seen once. Sequenced material: peripheral blood. These receptors all come from a man in his 70s with acute or convalescent COVID-19.

This chain joins TRBV27 and TRBJ2-7; 9 bases line up with TRBD1. CDR1 is MNHEY, CDR2 SMNVEV, per germline (reference sequence). The ends lost 5 bases at V and 0 bases at J; junction bases unmatched: 5. The CDR3 consists of 15 residues. The CDR3 coding sequence is TGTGCCAGCAGTCTCGGGACAGGGAGCTCCTACGAGCAGTACTTC. This encodes CASSLGTGSSYEQYF.

This chain connects TRBV20-1 to TRBJ1-2; 7 nucleotides match TRBD1. V gave up 3 bases and J gave up 4 bases; unmatched junction bases: 8. From germline, CDR1 is DFQATT and CDR2 SNEGSKA (reference sequence). The CDR3 is made up of 14 amino acids. The CDR3 sequence is CSASGDSSSYGYTF. CDR3 nucleotide sequence: TGCAGTGCTAGTGGGGACAGCTCCAGCTATGGCTACACCTTC.

The chain recombines TRBV7-9 with TRBJ1-5; tentatively, D is TRBD1 (5 bases). With 1 base removed from V and 9 bases from J, the gap between germline ends came to 16 bases. From germline, CDR1 is SEHNR and CDR2 FQNEAQ (reference sequence). The CDR3 runs 15 residues. The DNA of the CDR3 is TGTGCCAGCAGCTTAGTCGGAGTAAGGCAGGGGCCCCAGCATTTT. Protein product: CASSLVGVRQGPQHF.

The genes are TRBV11-3 and TRBJ2-3, with D uncertain. This CDR3 comprises 14 residues. CDR1 and CDR2 (germline): SGHNT, YENEEA. V lost 4 bases and J lost 6, with 14 bases in between. CDR3 loop: CASSSALTEDTQYF. CDR3 nucleotide sequence: TGTGCCAGCAGCTCTGCCCTTACCGAGGATACGCAGTATTTT. Complete variable domain (other parts from reference TRBV11-3 and TRBJ2-3): EAGVVQSPRYKIIEKKQPVAFWCNPISGHNTLYWYLQNLGQGPELLIRYENEEAVDDSQLPKDRFSAERLKGVDSTLKIQPAELGDSAVYLCASSSALTEDTQYFGPGTRLTVL.

This chain uses TRBV28 with TRBJ2-1; 9 bases line up with TRBD2. From germline, CDR1 is MDHEN and CDR2 SYDVKM. Unmatched junction bases numbered 4, after V lost 3 bases and J lost 4 bases. This CDR3 spans 15 amino acids. The CDR3 here is CASSFRLAVYNEQFF. CDR3 in DNA: TGTGCCAGCAGTTTCCGACTAGCGGTATACAATGAGCAGTTCTTC.

The chain has TRBV19 and TRBJ2-5; 9 positions agree with TRBD1. Unmatched junction bases numbered 3, after V lost 3 bases and J lost 4 bases. Germline-derived CDR1 and CDR2 are LNHDA and SQIVND (reference sequence). The CDR3 runs to 14 residues. This chain's CDR3 is CASSINRGPETQYF. Here the CDR3 DNA reads TGTGCCAGTAGTATCAACAGGGGGCCAGAGACCCAGTACTTC.

The rearrangement joins TRBV4-2 to TRBJ2-1, with 13 bases aligning to TRBD2. This CDR3 has 16 amino acids. Germline CDR1 and CDR2: LGHNA and YNFKEQ. With V trimmed by 3 bases and J by 6 bases, 5 bases remained unmatched. CDR3: CASSHPTSGRPNEQFF. The CDR3 DNA is TGTGCCAGCAGCCACCCGACTAGCGGGAGGCCCAATGAGCAGTTCTTC.

This clone was seen a few times. The chain carries TRBV7-9 and TRBJ1-1, with 9 bases lining up with TRBD1. The CDR3 totals 15 residues. The trim removed 7 bases at V and 6 bases at J, leaving 12 bases unmatched. Germline loops: CDR1 SEHNR, CDR2 FQNEAQ (reference sequence). CDR3 nucleotides: TGTGCCAGCACCCCCCACAGGGGGCTCTTGGCTGAAGCTTTCTTT. Protein product: CASTPHRGLLAEAFF.